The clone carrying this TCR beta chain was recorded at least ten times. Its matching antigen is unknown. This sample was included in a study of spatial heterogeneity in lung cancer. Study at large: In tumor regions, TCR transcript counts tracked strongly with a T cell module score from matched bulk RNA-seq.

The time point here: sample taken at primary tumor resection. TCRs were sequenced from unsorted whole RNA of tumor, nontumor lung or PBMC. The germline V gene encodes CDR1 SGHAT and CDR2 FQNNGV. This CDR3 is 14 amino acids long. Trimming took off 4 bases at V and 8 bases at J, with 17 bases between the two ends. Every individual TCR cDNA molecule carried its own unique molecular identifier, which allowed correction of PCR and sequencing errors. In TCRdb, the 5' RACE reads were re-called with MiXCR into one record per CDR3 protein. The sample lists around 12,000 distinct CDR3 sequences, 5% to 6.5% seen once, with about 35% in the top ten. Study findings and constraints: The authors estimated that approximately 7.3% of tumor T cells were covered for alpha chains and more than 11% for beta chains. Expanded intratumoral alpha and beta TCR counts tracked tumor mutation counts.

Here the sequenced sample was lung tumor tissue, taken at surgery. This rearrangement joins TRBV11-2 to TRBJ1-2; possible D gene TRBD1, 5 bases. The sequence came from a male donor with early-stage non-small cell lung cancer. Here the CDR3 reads CASSSSDKRGGYTF. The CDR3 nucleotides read TGTGCCAGCAGCTCTTCGGACAAACGGGGAGGCTACACCTTC. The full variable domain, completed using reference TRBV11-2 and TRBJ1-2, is EAGVAQSPRYKIIEKRQSVAFWCNPISGHATLYWYQQILGQGPKLLIQFQNNGVVDDSQLPKDRFSAERLKGVDSTLKIQPAKLEDSAVYLCASSSSDKRGGYTFGSGTRLTVV.